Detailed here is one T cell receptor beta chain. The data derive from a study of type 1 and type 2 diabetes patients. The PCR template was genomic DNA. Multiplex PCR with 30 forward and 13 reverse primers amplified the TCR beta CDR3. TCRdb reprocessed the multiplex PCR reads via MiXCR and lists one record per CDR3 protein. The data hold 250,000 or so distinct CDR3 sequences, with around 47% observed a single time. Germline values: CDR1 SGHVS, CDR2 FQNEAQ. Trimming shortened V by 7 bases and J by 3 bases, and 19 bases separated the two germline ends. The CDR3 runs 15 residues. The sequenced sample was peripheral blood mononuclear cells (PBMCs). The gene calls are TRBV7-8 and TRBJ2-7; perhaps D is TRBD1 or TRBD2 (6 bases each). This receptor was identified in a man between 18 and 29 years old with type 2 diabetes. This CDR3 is CASIPRGGRVYEQYF. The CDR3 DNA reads TGTGCCAGCATCCCGAGAGGGGGGCGCGTCTACGAGCAGTACTTC.